One sample yielded the 2 T cell receptor beta chains listed below, sequenced in a study of cytomegalovirus exposure and HLA in healthy donors. PCR employed 60 Vbeta and 13 Jbeta primers. Libraries were prepared by immunoSEQ multiplex PCR; TCRdb keeps only in-frame clonotypes and omits some of them. The sample records over 150,000 clones, approximately 76% being singletons. Input material: PBMCs. These receptors originate from a man in his 60s in good health and CMV-seronegative.

This clone has a handful of counts. The V call is TRBV2, the J call TRBJ2-7, with 13 bases that match TRBD2. The CDR3 extends over 14 amino acids. Germline-derived CDR1 and CDR2 are SNHLY and FYNNEI. The junction had 5 bases not matched to a gene; V was cut back by 7 bases and J by 5 bases. For the CDR3, the DNA is TGTGCCAGCACTATTGGACTAGCGGGAGACGAGCAGTACTTC. Translated, it gives CASTIGLAGDEQYF. The entire variable domain, with the rest obtained from reference TRBV2 and TRBJ2-7, is as follows: EPEVTQTPSHQVTQMGQEVILRCVPISNHLYFYWYRQILGQKVEFLVSFYNNEISEKSEIFDDQFSVERPDGSNFTLKIRSTKLEDSAMYFCASTIGLAGDEQYFGPGTRLTVT.

The V call is TRBV10-2, the J call TRBJ2-1; possibly TRBD2 for D (5 bases). This CDR3 is built from 11 residues. CDR1 and CDR2 from the germline V gene are WSHSY and SAAADI. Trimming took 8 bases from V and 6 from J, leaving 8 bases between them. CDR3 in DNA: TGCGCCAGCGTCCTAGCCAATGAGCAGTTCTTC. Translating gives CASVLANEQFF.